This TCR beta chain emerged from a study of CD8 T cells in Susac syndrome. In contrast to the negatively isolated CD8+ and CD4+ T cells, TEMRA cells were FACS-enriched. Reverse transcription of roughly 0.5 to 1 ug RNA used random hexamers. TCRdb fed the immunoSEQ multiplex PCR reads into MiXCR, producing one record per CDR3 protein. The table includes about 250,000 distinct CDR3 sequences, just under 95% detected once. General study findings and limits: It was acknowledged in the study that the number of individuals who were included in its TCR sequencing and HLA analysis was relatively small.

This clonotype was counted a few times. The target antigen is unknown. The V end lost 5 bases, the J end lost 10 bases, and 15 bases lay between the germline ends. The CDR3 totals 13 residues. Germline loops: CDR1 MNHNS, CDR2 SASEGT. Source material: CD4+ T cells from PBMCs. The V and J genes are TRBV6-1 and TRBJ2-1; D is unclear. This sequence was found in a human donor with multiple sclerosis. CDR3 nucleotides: TGTGCCAGCAGTCCCCGACCCCTCGGGGAGCAGTTCTTC. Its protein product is CASSPRPLGEQFF.